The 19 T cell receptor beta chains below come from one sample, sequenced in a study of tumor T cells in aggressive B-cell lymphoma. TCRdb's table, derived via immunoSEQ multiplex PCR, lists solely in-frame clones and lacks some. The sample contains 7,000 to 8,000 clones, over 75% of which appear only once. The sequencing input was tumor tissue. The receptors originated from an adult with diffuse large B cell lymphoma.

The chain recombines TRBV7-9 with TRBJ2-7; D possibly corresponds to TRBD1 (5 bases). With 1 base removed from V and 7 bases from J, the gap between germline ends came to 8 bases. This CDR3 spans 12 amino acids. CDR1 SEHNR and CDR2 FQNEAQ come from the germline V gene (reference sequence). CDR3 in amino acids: CASSLEGIEQYF. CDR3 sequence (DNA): TGTGCCAGCAGCTTAGAGGGGATTGAGCAGTACTTC.

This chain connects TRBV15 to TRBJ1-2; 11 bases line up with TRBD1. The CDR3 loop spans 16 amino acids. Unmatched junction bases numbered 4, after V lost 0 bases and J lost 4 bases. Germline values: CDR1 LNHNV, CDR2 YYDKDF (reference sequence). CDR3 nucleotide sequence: TGTGCCACCAGCAGAGATCCCGGGACAGGGGGCTATGGCTACACCTTC. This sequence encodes CATSRDPGTGGYGYTF.

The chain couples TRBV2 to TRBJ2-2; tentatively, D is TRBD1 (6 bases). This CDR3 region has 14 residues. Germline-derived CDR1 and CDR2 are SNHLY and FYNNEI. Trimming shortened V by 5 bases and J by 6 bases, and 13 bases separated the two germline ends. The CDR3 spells CASSLGAYAGELFF. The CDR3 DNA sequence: TGTGCCAGCAGTCTGGGGGCTTATGCCGGGGAGCTGTTTTTT. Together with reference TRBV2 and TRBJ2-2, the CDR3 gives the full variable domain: EPEVTQTPSHQVTQMGQEVILRCVPISNHLYFYWYRQILGQKVEFLVSFYNNEISEKSEIFDDQFSVERPDGSNFTLKIRSTKLEDSAMYFCASSLGAYAGELFFGEGSRLTVL.

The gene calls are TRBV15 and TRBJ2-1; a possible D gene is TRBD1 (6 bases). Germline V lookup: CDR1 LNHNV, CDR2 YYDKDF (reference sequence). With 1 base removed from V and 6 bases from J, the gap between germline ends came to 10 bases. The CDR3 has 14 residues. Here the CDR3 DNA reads TGTGCCACCAGCAGAGTTCAGGGGCCCAATGAGCAGTTCTTC. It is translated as CATSRVQGPNEQFF.

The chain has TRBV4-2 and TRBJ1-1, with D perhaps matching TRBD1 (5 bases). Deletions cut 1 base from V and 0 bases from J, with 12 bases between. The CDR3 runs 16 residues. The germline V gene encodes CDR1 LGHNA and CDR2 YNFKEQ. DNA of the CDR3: TGTGCCAGCAGCCAAGTAAGTTTCAGGGTGAACACTGAAGCTTTCTTT. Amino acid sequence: CASSQVSFRVNTEAFF.

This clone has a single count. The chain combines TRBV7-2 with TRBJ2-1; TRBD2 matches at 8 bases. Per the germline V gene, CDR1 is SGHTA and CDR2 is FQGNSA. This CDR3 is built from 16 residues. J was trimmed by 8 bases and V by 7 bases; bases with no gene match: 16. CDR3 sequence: CASTNAGGGSYHEQFF. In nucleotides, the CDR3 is TGTGCCAGCACAAACGCGGGGGGCGGGAGCTATCATGAGCAGTTCTTC.

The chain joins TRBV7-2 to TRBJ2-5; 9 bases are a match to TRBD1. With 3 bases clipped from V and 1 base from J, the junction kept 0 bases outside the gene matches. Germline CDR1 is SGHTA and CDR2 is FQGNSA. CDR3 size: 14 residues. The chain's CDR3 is CASSLTGGQETQYF. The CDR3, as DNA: TGTGCCAGCAGCTTGACAGGGGGCCAAGAGACCCAGTACTTC.

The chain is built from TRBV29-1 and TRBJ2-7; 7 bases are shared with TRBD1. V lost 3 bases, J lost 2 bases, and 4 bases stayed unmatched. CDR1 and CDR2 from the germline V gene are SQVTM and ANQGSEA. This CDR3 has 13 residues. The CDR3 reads CSVEGQFAYEQYF. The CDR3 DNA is TGCAGCGTTGAGGGACAGTTCGCCTACGAGCAGTACTTC.

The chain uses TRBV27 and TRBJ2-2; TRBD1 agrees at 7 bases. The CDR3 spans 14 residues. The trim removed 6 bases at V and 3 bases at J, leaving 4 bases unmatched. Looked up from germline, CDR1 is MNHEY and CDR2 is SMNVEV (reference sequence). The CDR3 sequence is CASSPTGYTGELFF. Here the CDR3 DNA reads TGTGCCAGCAGCCCGACAGGGTACACCGGGGAGCTGTTTTTT.

The CDR3: CATSRDLAGGFYEQYF. In nucleotides, the CDR3 is TGTGCCACCAGCAGAGATCTAGCGGGAGGATTCTACGAGCAGTACTTC. The V gene is TRBV15, the J gene TRBJ2-7; the match to TRBD2 covers 11 bases. Germline V gene sequence: CDR1 LNHNV, CDR2 YYDKDF (reference sequence). V was pared by 0 bases and J by 3 bases, with 4 bases of the junction left unmatched. CDR3 length equals 16 residues.

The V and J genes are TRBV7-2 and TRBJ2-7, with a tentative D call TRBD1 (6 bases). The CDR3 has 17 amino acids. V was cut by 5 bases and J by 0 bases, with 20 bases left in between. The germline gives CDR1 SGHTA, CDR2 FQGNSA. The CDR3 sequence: CASSLPDSRDVSYEQYF. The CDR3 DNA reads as TGTGCCAGCAGCCTCCCGGACAGTCGGGACGTCTCCTACGAGCAGTACTTC.

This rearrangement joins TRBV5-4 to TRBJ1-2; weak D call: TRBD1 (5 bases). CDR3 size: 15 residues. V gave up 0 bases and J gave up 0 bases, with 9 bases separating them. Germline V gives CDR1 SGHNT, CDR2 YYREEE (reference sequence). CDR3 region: CASSLGQGANYGYTF. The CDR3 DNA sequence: TGTGCCAGCAGCTTGGGCCAGGGCGCTAACTATGGCTACACCTTC.

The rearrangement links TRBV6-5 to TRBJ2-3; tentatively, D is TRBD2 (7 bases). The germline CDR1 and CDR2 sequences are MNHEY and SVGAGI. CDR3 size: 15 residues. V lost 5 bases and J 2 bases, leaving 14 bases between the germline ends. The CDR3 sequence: CASSRRRGHTDTQYF. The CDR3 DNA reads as TGTGCCAGCAGTCGTCGGCGGGGGCACACAGATACGCAGTATTTT.

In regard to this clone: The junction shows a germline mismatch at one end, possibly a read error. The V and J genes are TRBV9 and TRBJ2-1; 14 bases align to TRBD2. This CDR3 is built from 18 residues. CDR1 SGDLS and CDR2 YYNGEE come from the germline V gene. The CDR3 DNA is TGTGTCAGCACGCCGGGACTAGCGGGAGTGAGCTCCTACAATGAGCAGTTCTTC. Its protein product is CVSTPGLAGVSSYNEQFF.

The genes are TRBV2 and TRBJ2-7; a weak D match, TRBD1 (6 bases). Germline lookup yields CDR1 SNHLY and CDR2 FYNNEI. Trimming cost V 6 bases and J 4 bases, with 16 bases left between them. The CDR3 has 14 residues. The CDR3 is CASSSGAPPYEQYF. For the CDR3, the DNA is TGTGCCAGCAGCTCAGGGGCGCCACCTTACGAGCAGTACTTC.

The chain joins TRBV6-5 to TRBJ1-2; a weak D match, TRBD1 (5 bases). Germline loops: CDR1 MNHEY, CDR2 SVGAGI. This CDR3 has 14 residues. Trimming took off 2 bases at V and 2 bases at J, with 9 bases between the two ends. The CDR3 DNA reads TGTGCCAGCAGTTACCTCGACAGAAACTATGGCTACACCTTC. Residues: CASSYLDRNYGYTF.

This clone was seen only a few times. The CDR3 bases are TGCGCCAGCAGCGAAGGACAGGGACGCACTGAAGCTTTCTTT. It is translated as CASSEGQGRTEAFF. This chain links TRBV5-1 with TRBJ1-1; TRBD1 matches at 8 bases. Unmatched junction bases numbered 6, after V lost 4 bases and J lost 4 bases. This CDR3 is built from 14 residues. Germline values: CDR1 SGHRS, CDR2 YFSETQ.

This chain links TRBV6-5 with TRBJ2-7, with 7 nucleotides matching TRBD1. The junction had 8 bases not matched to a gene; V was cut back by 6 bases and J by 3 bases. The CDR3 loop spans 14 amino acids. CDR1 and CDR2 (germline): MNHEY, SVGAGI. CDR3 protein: CASSMGTEIYEQYF. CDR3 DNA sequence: TGTGCCAGCAGCATGGGGACAGAAATCTACGAGCAGTACTTC.

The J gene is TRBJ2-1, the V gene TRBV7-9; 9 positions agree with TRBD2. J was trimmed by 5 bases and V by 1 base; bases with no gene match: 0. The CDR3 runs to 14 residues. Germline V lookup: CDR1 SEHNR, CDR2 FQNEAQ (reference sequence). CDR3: CASSLGTSDNEQFF. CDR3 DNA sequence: TGTGCCAGCAGCTTAGGGACTAGCGACAATGAGCAGTTCTTC.